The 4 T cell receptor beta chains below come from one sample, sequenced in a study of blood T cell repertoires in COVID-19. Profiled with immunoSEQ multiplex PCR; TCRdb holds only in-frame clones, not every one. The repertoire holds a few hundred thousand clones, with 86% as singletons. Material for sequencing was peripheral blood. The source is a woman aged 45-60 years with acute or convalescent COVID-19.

DNA of the CDR3: TGCGCCAGCAGCCGGGAGTATAGCAATCAGCCCCAGCATTTT. Protein sequence: CASSREYSNQPQHF. The chain recombines TRBV4-3 with TRBJ1-5, with D hard to call. V gave up 4 bases and J gave up 0 bases, with 7 bases separating them. The CDR3 spans 14 residues. Germline CDR1 LGHNA, CDR2 YSLEER.

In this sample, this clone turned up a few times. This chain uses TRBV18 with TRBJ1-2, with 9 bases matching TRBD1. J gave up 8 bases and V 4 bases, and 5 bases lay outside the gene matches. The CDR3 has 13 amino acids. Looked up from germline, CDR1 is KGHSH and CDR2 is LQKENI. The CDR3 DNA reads TGTGCCAGCTCACGAGGACAGGGGAAAGGCTACACCTTC. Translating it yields CASSRGQGKGYTF.

In DNA, the CDR3 is TGTGCCAGCAGCGACGGACAGGGGGCTTACACTGAAGCTTTCTTT. Encoded protein: CASSDGQGAYTEAFF. The gene calls are TRBV9 and TRBJ1-1, with 11 nucleotides matching TRBD1. Trimming took 3 bases from V and 3 from J; bases not matched to a gene: 4. Germline V lookup: CDR1 SGDLS, CDR2 YYNGEE. The CDR3 has 15 residues.

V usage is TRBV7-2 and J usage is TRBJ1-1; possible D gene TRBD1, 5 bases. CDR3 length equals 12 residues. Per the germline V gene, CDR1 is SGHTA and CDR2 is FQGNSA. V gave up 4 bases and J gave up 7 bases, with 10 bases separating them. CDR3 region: CASSSIGVEAFF. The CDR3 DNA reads TGTGCCAGCAGCTCGATAGGGGTTGAAGCTTTCTTT.